Listed below are T cell receptor beta chains from one sample, sequenced in a study of cytomegalovirus exposure and HLA in healthy donors. Clones were read by immunoSEQ multiplex PCR, and TCRdb kept only the in-frame ones, dropping some. The sample holds about 160,000 clones. The sequenced material came from PBMCs. Receptors were obtained from a woman aged 55-70 years in good health and CMV-seronegative. CDR3s include the opening cysteine and the closing phenylalanine or tryptophan. Fields, in order: V gene, D gene, J gene, CDR3 DNA, CDR3 protein. The D gene is left open where the match is weak.

v_call: TRBV15; d_call: .; j_call: TRBJ2-7; cdr3_nt: TGTGCCACCAGCAGAGATTTACCCTCAGCGGTGAGCTCCTACGAGCAGTACTTC; cdr3_aa: CATSRDLPSAVSSYEQYF
v_call: TRBV12-5; d_call: TRBD1; j_call: TRBJ1-5; cdr3_nt: TGTGCTAGTGGTTGGGACAGGGATCAGCCCCAGCATTTT; cdr3_aa: CASGWDRDQPQHF
v_call: TRBV7-8; d_call: .; j_call: TRBJ1-1; cdr3_nt: TGTGCCAGCAGCCCTTCATCCCACTTTGTTGACTACACTGAAGCTTTCTTT; cdr3_aa: CASSPSSHFVDYTEAFF
v_call: TRBV7-3; d_call: .; j_call: TRBJ1-1; cdr3_nt: TGTGCCAGCAGCCCGTACCCGTGGGGGGGAATGAACACTGAAGCTTTCTTT; cdr3_aa: CASSPYPWGGMNTEAFF
v_call: TRBV19; d_call: .; j_call: TRBJ2-7; cdr3_nt: TGTGCCAGTAGTAGGACAGACCCCTACGAGCAGTACTTC; cdr3_aa: CASSRTDPYEQYF
v_call: TRBV6-6; d_call: TRBD2; j_call: TRBJ2-7; cdr3_nt: TGTGCCGCCGGGAGGTCCTCCTACGAGCAGTACTTC; cdr3_aa: CAAGRSSYEQYF
v_call: TRBV14; d_call: .; j_call: TRBJ2-1; cdr3_nt: TGTGCCAGCAGCCATCGTGGACTCTACAATGAGCAGTTCTTC; cdr3_aa: CASSHRGLYNEQFF
v_call: TRBV11-2; d_call: .; j_call: TRBJ1-1; cdr3_nt: TGTGCCAGCAGCTTAGCCCCCGGGACTCGGGGAACTGAAGCTTTCTTT; cdr3_aa: CASSLAPGTRGTEAFF
v_call: TRBV7-7; d_call: .; j_call: TRBJ2-7; cdr3_nt: TGTGCCAGCAGCCCCACGCCTCAGACAAAGCAGTACTTC; cdr3_aa: CASSPTPQTKQYF
v_call: TRBV12-2; d_call: .; j_call: TRBJ1-2; cdr3_nt: TGTGCAACCCTGGGACAGGGACCATATGGCTACACCTTC; cdr3_aa: CATLGQGPYGYTF
v_call: TRBV19; d_call: .; j_call: TRBJ1-1; cdr3_nt: TGTGCCAGTAGTTCCCGACAGATTAGGAACACTGAAGCTTTCTTT; cdr3_aa: CASSSRQIRNTEAFF
v_call: TRBV7-7; d_call: .; j_call: TRBJ2-2; cdr3_nt: TGTGCCAGCAGCTTATTTAACGGGGAGCTGTTTTTT; cdr3_aa: CASSLFNGELFF
v_call: TRBV14; d_call: .; j_call: TRBJ1-2; cdr3_nt: TGTGCCAGCAGCCAAGATGACGCGGGGGGCTACACCTTC; cdr3_aa: CASSQDDAGGYTF
v_call: TRBV18; d_call: .; j_call: TRBJ1-6; cdr3_nt: TGTGCCAGCTCACCGACACAGGGTCTTAATTCACCCCTCCACTTT; cdr3_aa: CASSPTQGLNSPLHF
v_call: TRBV5-4; d_call: TRBD1; j_call: TRBJ2-7; cdr3_nt: TGTGCCAGCAGCCGGGACAGGGATGACGAGCAGTACTTC; cdr3_aa: CASSRDRDDEQYF
v_call: TRBV27; d_call: TRBD1; j_call: TRBJ1-1; cdr3_nt: TGTGCCAGCAGTGTGACAGGGAACATGAACACTGAAGCTTTCTTT; cdr3_aa: CASSVTGNMNTEAFF